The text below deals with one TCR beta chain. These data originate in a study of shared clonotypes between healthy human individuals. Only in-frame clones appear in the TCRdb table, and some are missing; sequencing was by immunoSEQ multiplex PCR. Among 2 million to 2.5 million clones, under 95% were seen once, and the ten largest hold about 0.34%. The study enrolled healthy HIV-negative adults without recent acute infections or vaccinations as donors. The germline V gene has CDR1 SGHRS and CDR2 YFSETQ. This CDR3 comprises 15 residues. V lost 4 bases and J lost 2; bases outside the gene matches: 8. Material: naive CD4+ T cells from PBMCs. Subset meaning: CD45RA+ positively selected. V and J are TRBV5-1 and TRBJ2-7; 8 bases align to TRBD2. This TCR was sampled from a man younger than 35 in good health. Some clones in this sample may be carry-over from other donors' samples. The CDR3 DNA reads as TGCGCCAGCAGCGTGTTAGCGGGATCCACCTACGAGCAGTACTTC. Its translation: CASSVLAGSTYEQYF.